This entry features one T cell receptor (beta chain) sequence. Antigen unknown. The data were obtained in a study of T cell responses to AZD1222 COVID-19 vaccine. General study findings and limits: Recipients of two AZD1222 doses showed rising Spike-specific TCR breadth and depth. Of the AZD1222 recipients, only 5 or 6 were seropositive at baseline.

CDR1 and CDR2 (germline): LNHDA, SQIVND (reference sequence). V dropped 2 bases and J dropped 2 bases, with 16 bases sitting between them. This CDR3 spans 17 amino acids. Produced via immunoSEQ multiplex PCR; TCRdb's table is partial and in-frame only. Among around 140,000 clones, approximately 90% were seen once, and the ten largest hold less than 4.5%. The clonotype comes from an adult in good health. The sequences come from peripheral blood, collected on day 0 of AZD1222 vaccination. The genes are TRBV19 and TRBJ1-5, with D possibly TRBD1 on 6 matching bases. Written as DNA, the CDR3 is TGTGCCAGTAGTATACAAGGGGGGATGGGGGGCAATCAGCCCCAGCATTTT. Amino acids: CASSIQGGMGGNQPQHF. Together with reference TRBV19 and TRBJ1-5, the CDR3 gives the full variable domain: DGGITQSPKYLFRKEGQNVTLSCEQNLNHDAMYWYRQDPGQGLRLIYYSQIVNDFQKGDIAEGYSVSREKKESFPLTVTSAQKNPTAFYLCASSIQGGMGGNQPQHFGDGTRLSIL.